The table lists the clone carrying this TCR beta chain with a count of one. Antigen: not known. CDR3 length: 15 amino acids. Germline lookup yields CDR1 MGHRA and CDR2 YSYEKL. The V gene end was trimmed by 0 bases and the J gene end by 16 bases; junction bases not matched to a gene: 13. Clones were read by immunoSEQ multiplex PCR, and TCRdb kept only the in-frame ones, dropping some. Of tens of thousands of clones listed, around four fifths are singletons. This sample is part of a study of T cell responses to AZD1222 COVID-19 vaccine. Study outcomes and limitations: Spike-specific TCR breadth and depth both grew after two AZD1222 doses. In a largely white British group with more females than males, clonal diversity was possibly underestimated.

The V and J genes are TRBV4-1 and TRBJ2-1; 9 bases fit TRBD1. This sequence was found in an adult who received the AZD1222 COVID-19 vaccine. The sample in question was peripheral blood, obtained 28 days after the second AZD1222 dose. CDR3 in DNA: TGCGCCAGCAGCCAAGATAAAGGCCTTTGGGACAGGGCCTTCTTC. Translation: CASSQDKGLWDRAFF.